One and the same sample provided the 3 T cell receptor beta chains below, sequenced in a study of blood T cell repertoires in COVID-19. The assay was immunoSEQ multiplex PCR, and TCRdb's table has in-frame clones only and misses some. This sample has 250,000 to 300,000 clones, with roughly nine tenths found just once. The sequenced material came from PBMCs or T cells enriched from blood (not recorded which). The receptors derive from a woman aged 60-70 years who had recovered from COVID-19.

The chain couples TRBV28 to TRBJ1-5, with 7 nucleotides matching TRBD1. CDR1 is MDHEN, CDR2 SYDVKM, per germline. V lost 5 bases, J lost 6 bases, and 4 bases stayed unmatched. CDR3 length: 13 residues. Here the CDR3 reads CASSTGESQPQHF. DNA of the CDR3: TGTGCCAGCAGTACAGGGGAATCTCAGCCCCAGCATTTT.

A single count supports this clone. The chain joins TRBV9 to TRBJ1-3, with a possible D match to TRBD1 (5 bases). With 2 bases removed from V and 3 bases from J, the gap between germline ends came to 9 bases. This CDR3 spans 14 amino acids. CDR1 is SGDLS, CDR2 YYNGEE, per germline. The CDR3 spells CASSVGTFGNTIYF. The CDR3 DNA follows: TGTGCCAGCAGCGTCGGGACTTTTGGAAACACCATATATTTT.

The rearrangement uses TRBV5-1 and TRBJ1-1; unclear D gene. The CDR3 contains 14 residues. Germline loops: CDR1 SGHRS, CDR2 YFSETQ. V dropped 2 bases and J dropped 5 bases, with 13 bases sitting between them. The CDR3 coding sequence is TGCGCCAGCAGCTTCAGGATCGAGCGGACTGAAGCTTTCTTT. Encoded protein: CASSFRIERTEAFF.